This TCR beta chain was captured in a study of graft-versus-host responses after intestinal transplantation. Study findings and constraints: Maximum circulating GvH clone levels tracked with early post-transplant HvG decreases. Some GvH clones appeared in ileal mucosa or blood before recipient bone marrow.

Assay used: immunoSEQ multiplex PCR; TCRdb lists only in-frame clones, some missing. The data hold some 100,000 clones, with under 95% observed a single time. The trim removed 4 bases at V and 5 bases at J, leaving 1 base unmatched. Germline CDR1 SGHVS, CDR2 FQNEAQ. CDR3 size: 13 residues. Details on this clone: Its antigen is still unknown.

The chain recombines TRBV7-8 with TRBJ2-1; TRBD2 agrees at 8 bases. This receptor was identified in a human donor who was the organ donor for an intestinal transplant. Sequenced material: unstimulated CD8+ T cells sorted from spleen or lymph node cells, taken before transplant. The CDR3 is CASSSGGDNEQFF. Here the CDR3 DNA reads TGTGCCAGCAGCTCGGGAGGGGACAATGAGCAGTTCTTC. The full variable domain, rest sourced from reference TRBV7-8 and TRBJ2-1, is GAGVSQSPRYKVAKRGQDVALRCDPISGHVSLFWYQQALGQGPEFLTYFQNEAQLDKSGLPSDRFFAERPEGSVSTLKIQRTQQEDSAVYLCASSSGGDNEQFFGPGTRLTVL.